What follows are 27 T cell receptor beta chains derived from one specimen sequenced in a study of response to subunit inactivated influenza vaccine. TCRdb re-analysed the RT-PCR reads in MiXCR, keeping a single row per CDR3 protein. The table shows around 520,000 distinct CDR3 sequences, with around 11% occurring only once. The starting material was PBMCs from blood, obtained on the day of vaccination. Every receptor here comes from a man in his fifties or sixties who received an inactivated influenza vaccine.

The V and J genes are TRBV12-3 or TRBV12-4 and TRBJ1-1; 11 bases align to TRBD1. V was pared by 6 bases and J by 7 bases, with 10 bases of the junction left unmatched. The length of the CDR3 is 15 residues. CDR3 DNA sequence: TGTGCCAGCAGACTTCGGACAGGGGGCGTAGATGAAGCTTTCTTT. Its translation is CASRLRTGGVDEAFF.

This clonotype was picked up a small number of times. V and J are TRBV6-1 and TRBJ2-5; 12 nucleotides align to TRBD2. The CDR3 contains 16 residues. With V trimmed by 4 bases and J by 2 bases, 5 bases remained unmatched. Germline CDR1 is MNHNS and CDR2 is SASEGT. CDR3 sequence: CASSALAGGRQETQYF. The CDR3 DNA is TGTGCCAGCAGTGCCCTAGCGGGGGGGCGGCAAGAGACCCAGTACTTC.

This clonotype was observed a handful of times. The chain carries TRBV20-1 and TRBJ2-3; 9 bases align to TRBD1. Germline-derived CDR1 and CDR2 are DFQATT and SNEGSKA (reference sequence). There are 14 residues in the CDR3. Trimming removed 5 bases from V and 5 bases from J; junction bases left unmatched: 8. CDR3 amino acids: CSAARDRDLDTQYF. The CDR3 coding sequence is TGCAGTGCTGCCCGGGACAGGGATTTAGATACGCAGTATTTT.

V and J are TRBV20-1 and TRBJ1-5; 8 nucleotides align to TRBD1. In germline, CDR1 is DFQATT, CDR2 SNEGSKA (reference sequence). V was pared by 3 bases and J by 3 bases, with 13 bases of the junction left unmatched. There are 17 residues in the CDR3. The CDR3 sequence: CSASGDRFRAVNQPQHF. The CDR3 nucleotides are TGCAGTGCTAGTGGGGACAGGTTTCGGGCTGTCAATCAGCCCCAGCATTTT.

This clonotype was counted only a few times. This chain links TRBV6-5 with TRBJ2-3; 9 positions match TRBD2. The CDR3 extends over 17 amino acids. Germline V gene sequence: CDR1 MNHEY, CDR2 SVGAGI. Trimming removed 2 bases from V and 0 bases from J; junction bases left unmatched: 6. The CDR3 region is CASSYDPSGASTDTQYF. CDR3 in DNA: TGTGCCAGCAGTTACGATCCTAGCGGGGCTAGCACAGATACGCAGTATTTT.

The sample holds a few counts of this clonotype. This chain links TRBV4-2 with TRBJ1-3, with D maybe TRBD1 (5 bases). Trimming left V 1 base short and J 5 bases short, with 6 bases between. Per germline, CDR1 LGHNA and CDR2 YNFKEQ. The CDR3 covers 13 residues. As DNA, the CDR3 is TGTGCCAGCAGCCAAGCAGGGCGAAACACCATATATTTT. Translation gives CASSQAGRNTIYF.

The table lists this clonotype with a few counts. The V gene is TRBV13, the J gene TRBJ2-7; 12 bases match TRBD1. V was clipped by 4 bases and J by 3 bases; unmatched bases: 7. The CDR3 covers 16 residues. CDR1 and CDR2 (germline): PRHDT, FYEKMQ (reference sequence). In DNA form, the CDR3 reads TGTGCCAGCAGCTCGGGGGGACAGGGGGCCCTCTACGAGCAGTACTTC. Its protein product is CASSSGGQGALYEQYF.

This clonotype was counted between two and nine times. The chain couples TRBV5-1 to TRBJ2-7; 10 bases map to TRBD1. V lost 3 bases and J lost 4; bases outside the gene matches: 7. The CDR3 runs 15 residues. Germline-derived CDR1 and CDR2 are SGHRS and YFSETQ. The CDR3 nucleotides are TGCGCCAGCAGCTCCCTACCGGGACAGGGGTACGAGCAGTACTTC. It specifies CASSSLPGQGYEQYF.

This clonotype showed up just a few times. V gene TRBV12-3 or TRBV12-4 combines with J gene TRBJ2-7; 8 nucleotides align to TRBD2. V shed 6 bases and J 1 base; nucleotides not matched to a gene: 8. This CDR3 region has 15 residues. The CDR3 nucleotides are TGTGCCAGCAGGTCACGGGGACTAGAATCCTACGAGCAGTACTTC. As protein: CASRSRGLESYEQYF.

The chain uses TRBV20-1 and TRBJ1-2; 9 bases match TRBD1. The CDR3 totals 13 residues. Germline V gene data show CDR1 as DFQATT and CDR2 as SNEGSKA (reference sequence). The trim removed 6 bases at V and 1 base at J, leaving 3 bases unmatched. This CDR3 reads CSAGQGNNYGYTF. CDR3 in DNA: TGCAGTGCCGGACAGGGGAATAACTATGGCTACACCTTC.

This clonotype turned up a few times. The chain uses TRBV11-2 and TRBJ2-1; 13 bases are a match to TRBD2. V lost 0 bases to trimming and J lost 7 bases; unmatched junction nucleotides: 6. CDR1 and CDR2 from the germline V gene are SGHAT and FQNNGV. The CDR3 has 17 amino acids. The CDR3 is CASSLELAGGPGNEQFF. The CDR3 nucleotides read TGTGCCAGCAGCTTAGAACTAGCGGGAGGGCCGGGGAATGAGCAGTTCTTC.

The rearrangement links TRBV12-3 or TRBV12-4 to TRBJ2-7, with no clear D. This CDR3 has 16 residues. The V end lost 6 bases, the J end lost 0 bases, and 18 bases lay between the germline ends. CDR3 sequence: CASSTSTAKSSYEQYF. CDR3 in DNA: TGTGCCAGCAGCACCAGCACGGCTAAGAGCTCCTACGAGCAGTACTTC.

This clonotype was picked up a small number of times. The V gene is TRBV12-3 or TRBV12-4, the J gene TRBJ1-6; no definite D call. The CDR3 covers 15 residues. The ends were cut back, 6 bases at V and 9 bases at J, with 18 bases in the middle. CDR3 coding DNA: TGTGCCAGCAGCCTGTTGTTGGGTAGCGGTTCACCCCTCCACTTT. Translated: CASSLLLGSGSPLHF.

This chain connects TRBV20-1 to TRBJ1-1; D is uncertain. Germline V gene sequence: CDR1 DFQATT, CDR2 SNEGSKA (reference sequence). The CDR3 extends over 15 amino acids. Deletions cut 0 bases from V and 2 bases from J, with 13 bases between. The DNA for the CDR3 is TGCAGTGCTAGAGAACCCATAGGTATCAACACTGAAGCTTTCTTT. This codes for CSAREPIGINTEAFF.

This clonotype was seen a few times. This chain joins TRBV5-1 and TRBJ2-3; tentatively, D is TRBD1 (6 bases). CDR3 length: 16 residues. Germline V gene data show CDR1 as SGHRS and CDR2 as YFSETQ. The germline V and J ends were trimmed by 3 bases and 4 bases, with 18 bases remaining between them. The CDR3 reads CASSYSDRLVSDTQYF. CDR3 sequence (DNA): TGCGCCAGCAGCTACTCTGACAGGTTGGTGTCAGATACGCAGTATTTT.

This rearrangement joins TRBV20-1 to TRBJ2-3, with D perhaps TRBD2 (5 bases). The germline V gene encodes CDR1 DFQATT and CDR2 SNEGSKA (reference sequence). This CDR3 comprises 12 residues. V shed 6 bases and J shed 6 bases, with 13 bases lying between them. The CDR3 sequence: CSARPGGDTQYF. As DNA, the CDR3 is TGCAGTGCGAGACCGGGCGGGGATACGCAGTATTTT.

There are many counts of this clonotype. The rearrangement uses TRBV12-3 or TRBV12-4 and TRBJ2-3; the D is unclear. V shed 3 bases and J shed 6 bases, with 10 bases lying between them. The CDR3 totals 13 residues. Here the CDR3 reads CASSLLRLDTQYF. The DNA of the CDR3 is TGTGCCAGCAGTTTGTTGAGGCTGGATACGCAGTATTTT.

This clonotype was seen a few times. This chain joins TRBV7-2 and TRBJ2-1; 7 positions agree with TRBD1. Germline V gives CDR1 SGHTA, CDR2 FQGNSA. V lost 5 bases and J lost 8; bases outside the gene matches: 6. CDR3 length: 13 residues. Here the CDR3 reads CASSLTGSHEQFF. For the CDR3, the DNA is TGTGCCAGCAGCCTGACAGGGTCCCATGAGCAGTTCTTC.

This clonotype was counted a few times. The rearrangement links TRBV28 to TRBJ2-1; 11 nucleotides align to TRBD2. The trim removed 1 base at V and 3 bases at J, leaving 5 bases unmatched. The CDR3 spans 17 residues. In germline, CDR1 is MDHEN, CDR2 SYDVKM. CDR3 protein: CASSLLASGRYYNEQFF. DNA of the CDR3: TGTGCCAGCAGTTTATTGGCTAGCGGGAGGTACTACAATGAGCAGTTCTTC.

CDR3 residues: CASSQGYSQPRRDWDGYTF. The CDR3 bases are TGCGCCAGCAGCCAAGGATACTCGCAGCCAAGACGTGATTGGGACGGCTACACCTTC. The chain combines TRBV4-3 with TRBJ1-2; tentative D call: TRBD1 (5 bases). Germline lookup yields CDR1 LGHNA and CDR2 YSLEER. The V end lost 1 base, the J end lost 8 bases, and 29 bases lay between the germline ends. The CDR3 is 19 residues long.

V gene TRBV20-1 combines with J gene TRBJ2-5; D is tentatively TRBD1 or TRBD2 (5 bases each). Germline V gene lookup returns CDR1 DFQATT and CDR2 SNEGSKA (reference sequence). CDR3 length equals 13 residues. V was pared by 4 bases and J by 5 bases, with 14 bases between. CDR3 sequence reads: CSATGPSVETQYF. DNA of the CDR3: TGCAGTGCTACGGGACCATCCGTGGAGACCCAGTACTTC.

The CDR3 DNA reads as TGTGCCAGCAGTTTTACACTAGCGGGAGCAAATGAGCAGTTCTTC. It codes for CASSFTLAGANEQFF. The genes are TRBV12-3 or TRBV12-4 and TRBJ2-1, with TRBD2 identical over 11 bases. The CDR3 has 15 amino acids. V lost 3 bases, J lost 7 bases, and 5 bases stayed unmatched.

CDR3 region: CASSLLKWPYEQYF. DNA for the CDR3: TGTGCCAGCAGCTTATTAAAATGGCCCTACGAGCAGTACTTC. The V gene is TRBV7-2, the J gene TRBJ2-7; D is uncertain. The ends were cut back, 2 bases at V and 2 bases at J, with 10 bases in the middle. CDR1 and CDR2 (germline): SGHTA, FQGNSA. The CDR3 loop spans 14 amino acids. The full variable domain, its missing parts supplied by reference TRBV7-2 and TRBJ2-7, is GAGVSQSPSNKVTEKGKDVELRCDPISGHTALYWYRQSLGQGLEFLIYFQGNSAPDKSGLPSDRFSAERTGGSVSTLTIQRTQQEDSAVYLCASSLLKWPYEQYFGPGTRLTVT.

This clonotype was seen more than once but under ten times. The CDR3: CASTTSGGHSPLHF. The CDR3 nucleotides read TGTGCCAGCACCACATCGGGTGGGCATTCACCCCTCCACTTT. The chain recombines TRBV11-2 with TRBJ1-6, with unresolved D. The V gene's germline CDR1 is SGHAT and CDR2 FQNNGV. CDR3 length equals 14 residues. Trimming took off 7 bases at V and 8 bases at J, with 15 bases between the two ends. The whole variable domain, filled in from reference TRBV11-2 and TRBJ1-6, reads EAGVAQSPRYKIIEKRQSVAFWCNPISGHATLYWYQQILGQGPKLLIQFQNNGVVDDSQLPKDRFSAERLKGVDSTLKIQPAKLEDSAVYLCASTTSGGHSPLHFGNGTRLTVT.

This clonotype was recorded a few times. The rearrangement joins TRBV4-2 to TRBJ1-3; TRBD1 matches at 7 bases. Trimming took 0 bases from V and 1 from J; bases not matched to a gene: 6. Germline CDR1 LGHNA, CDR2 YNFKEQ. CDR3 length: 17 amino acids. CDR3 bases: TGTGCCAGCAGCCAAGAAACCCAGACAGGGTCTGGAAACACCATATATTTT. Protein: CASSQETQTGSGNTIYF.

This clonotype was observed at least ten times. The chain recombines TRBV7-9 with TRBJ1-5, with D possibly matching TRBD1 (6 bases). Germline CDR1 and CDR2: SEHNR and FQNEAQ (reference sequence). V shed 3 bases and J shed 7 bases, with 10 bases lying between them. CDR3 size: 13 residues. CDR3 protein: CASSFGQNQPQHF. The CDR3 nucleotides are TGTGCCAGCAGCTTTGGACAGAACCAGCCCCAGCATTTT.

V and J are TRBV5-8 and TRBJ2-3, with D perhaps TRBD1 (5 bases). V was shortened by 4 bases and J by 4 bases, with 16 bases between the two germline ends. This CDR3 spans 15 amino acids. Germline loops: CDR1 SGHTS, CDR2 YDEGEE. Here the CDR3 DNA reads TGTGCCAGCAGCCACCGACAGTATGGCGCAGATACGCAGTATTTT. This sequence encodes CASSHRQYGADTQYF. Looking up the rest from reference TRBV5-8 and TRBJ2-3 gives the full variable domain: EAGVTQSPTHLIKTRGQQATLRCSPISGHTSVYWYQQALGLGLQFLLWYDEGEERNRGNFPPRFSGRQFPNYSSELNVNALELEDSALYLCASSHRQYGADTQYFGPGTRLTVL.